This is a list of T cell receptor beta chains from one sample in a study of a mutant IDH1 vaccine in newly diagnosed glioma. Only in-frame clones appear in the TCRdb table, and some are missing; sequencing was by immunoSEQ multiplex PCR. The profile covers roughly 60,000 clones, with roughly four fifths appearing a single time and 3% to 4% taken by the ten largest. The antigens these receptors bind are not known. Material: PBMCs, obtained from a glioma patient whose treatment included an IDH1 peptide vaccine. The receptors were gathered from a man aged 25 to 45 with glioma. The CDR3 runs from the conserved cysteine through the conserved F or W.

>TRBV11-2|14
CASSLDPQIRGYTF
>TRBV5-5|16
CASSLEATRTYNEQFF
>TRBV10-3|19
CAISESLIRPTSGANVLTF
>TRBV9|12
CASSFRDTEQYF
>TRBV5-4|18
CASSFGPADRVVPYEQYF
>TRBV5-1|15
CASSLASGGIETQYF
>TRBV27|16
CASKITSGSLGRELFF
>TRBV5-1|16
CASSSPTSLKSTEAFF
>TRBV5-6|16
CASSLGVAGGQYEQYF
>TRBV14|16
CASSHNKQGLREKLFF
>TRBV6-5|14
CASSKGLATDTQYF
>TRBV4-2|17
CASSRRTGGDLNYGYTF
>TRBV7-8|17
CASSATTGVVKNTEAFF
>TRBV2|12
CASSYTQETQYF
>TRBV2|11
CASRLQGEQFF
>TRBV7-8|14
CASSLGVLTDTQYF
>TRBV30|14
CAWTGDLYQETQYF
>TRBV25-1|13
CASSEGHSYEQYF
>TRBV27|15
CASSLTVPTYNEQFF
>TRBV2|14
CANSKREGRNEQYF
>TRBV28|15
CASRAPGQGENTIYF
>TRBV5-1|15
CASAPEQINTGELFF
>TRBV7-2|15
CASSLVGGPTYEQYF
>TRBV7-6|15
CASSLLAAEDYEQYF
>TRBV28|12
CARGIQGGGYTF
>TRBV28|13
CASSLQGHYGYTF
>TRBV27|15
CASSLLGNSNQPQHF
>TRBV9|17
CASSVERGLSRTDTQYF
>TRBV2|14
CASSELADKNIQYF
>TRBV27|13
CASRTSGDETQYF
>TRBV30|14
CAYAPDRGPYEQYF
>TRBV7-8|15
CASSLDSVSNQPQHF
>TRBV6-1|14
CASGSGSFYNEQFF
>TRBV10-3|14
CAISSRTGGETQYF
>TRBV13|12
CASSLGDREQYF
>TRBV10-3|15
CAISEPGTGGYEQYF
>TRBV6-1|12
CASSEVLYEQYF
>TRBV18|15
CASSASTPGNQPQHF
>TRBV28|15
CASSSGGGLNEKLFF
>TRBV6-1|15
CASSEGGAENEKLFF
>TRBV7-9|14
CASSPRGLNTEAFF
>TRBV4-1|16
CASSQGQGGVSYEQYF
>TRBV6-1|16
CASSEIQGSSGTEAFF